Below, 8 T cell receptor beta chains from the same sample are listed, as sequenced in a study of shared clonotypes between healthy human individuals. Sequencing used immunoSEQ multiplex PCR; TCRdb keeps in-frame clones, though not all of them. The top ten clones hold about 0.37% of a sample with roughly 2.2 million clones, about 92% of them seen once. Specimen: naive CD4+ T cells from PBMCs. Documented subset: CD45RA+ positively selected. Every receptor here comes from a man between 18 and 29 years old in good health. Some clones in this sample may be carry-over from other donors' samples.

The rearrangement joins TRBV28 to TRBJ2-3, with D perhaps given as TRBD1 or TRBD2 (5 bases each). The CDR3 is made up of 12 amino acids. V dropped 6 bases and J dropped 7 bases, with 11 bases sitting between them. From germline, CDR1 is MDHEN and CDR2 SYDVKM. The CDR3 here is CASRKPGHTQYF. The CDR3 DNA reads TGTGCCAGCAGAAAACCGGGACATACGCAGTATTTT.

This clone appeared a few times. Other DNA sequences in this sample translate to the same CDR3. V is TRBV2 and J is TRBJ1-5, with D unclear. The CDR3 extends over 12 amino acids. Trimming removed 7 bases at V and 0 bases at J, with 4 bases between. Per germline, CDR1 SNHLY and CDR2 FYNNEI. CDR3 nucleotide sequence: TGTGCCAGCAAGAATAGCAATCAGCCCCAGCATTTT. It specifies CASKNSNQPQHF.

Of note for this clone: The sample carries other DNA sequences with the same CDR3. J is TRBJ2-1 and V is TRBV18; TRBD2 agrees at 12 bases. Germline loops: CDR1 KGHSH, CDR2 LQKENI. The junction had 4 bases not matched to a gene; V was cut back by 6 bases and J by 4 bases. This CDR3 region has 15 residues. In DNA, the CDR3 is TGTGCCAGCTCGCAGCTAGCGGGAGGGTACAATGAGCAGTTCTTC. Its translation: CASSQLAGGYNEQFF.

The CDR3 protein is CASSLGFEDNEQFF. CDR3 coding DNA: TGTGCCAGCAGCTTAGGATTCGAGGACAATGAGCAGTTCTTC. This chain links TRBV11-3 with TRBJ2-1; the D is unclear. CDR3 length: 14 residues. Trimming cost V 1 base and J 5 bases, with 9 bases left between them. Germline V CDR1 and CDR2: SGHNT, YENEEA.

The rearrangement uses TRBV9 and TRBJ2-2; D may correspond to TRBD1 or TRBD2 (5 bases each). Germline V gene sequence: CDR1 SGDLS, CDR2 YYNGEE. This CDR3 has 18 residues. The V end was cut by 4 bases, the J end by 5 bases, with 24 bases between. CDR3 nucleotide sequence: TGTGCCAGCAGCCCAAATCGGGGCAGTTCCCAGCTTACCGGGGAGCTGTTTTTT. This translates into CASSPNRGSSQLTGELFF.

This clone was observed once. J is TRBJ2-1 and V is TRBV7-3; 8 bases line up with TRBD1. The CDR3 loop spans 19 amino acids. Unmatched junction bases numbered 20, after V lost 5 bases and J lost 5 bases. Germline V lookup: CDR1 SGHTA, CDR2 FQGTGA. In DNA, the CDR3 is TGTGCCAGCAGCCCCGATCCCCAGACTTGGACAGGGATAAACAATGAGCAGTTCTTC. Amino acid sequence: CASSPDPQTWTGINNEQFF.

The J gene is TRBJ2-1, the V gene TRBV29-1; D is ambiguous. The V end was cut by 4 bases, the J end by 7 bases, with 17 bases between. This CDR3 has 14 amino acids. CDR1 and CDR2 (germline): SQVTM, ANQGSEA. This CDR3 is CSVADPQVRNEQFF. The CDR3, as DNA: TGCAGCGTTGCGGACCCCCAGGTGAGGAATGAGCAGTTCTTC.

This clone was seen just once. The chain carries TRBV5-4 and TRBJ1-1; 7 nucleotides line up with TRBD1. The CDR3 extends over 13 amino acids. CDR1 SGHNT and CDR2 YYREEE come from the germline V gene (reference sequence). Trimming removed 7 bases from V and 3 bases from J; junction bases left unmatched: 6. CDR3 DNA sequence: TGTGCCAGCTCGGGACAGCAGTACACTGAAGCTTTCTTT. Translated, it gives CASSGQQYTEAFF.